The 26 T cell receptor beta chains given below trace back to one sample, sequenced in a study of identical twins. TCRdb redid the calling of the 5' RACE reads with MiXCR, one entry per CDR3 protein. The table includes about 920,000 distinct CDR3 sequences, approximately 13% detected once. The same data also went into a second study, on yellow fever vaccine responses in identical twins.

Material for sequencing was PBMCs. These receptors all come from a woman under 30 in good health.

This clonotype was found many times. The chain uses TRBV15 and TRBJ2-3; perhaps TRBD2 as D (5 bases). This CDR3 comprises 13 residues. V was pared by 4 bases and J by 4 bases, with 9 bases between. From germline, CDR1 is LNHNV and CDR2 YYDKDF (reference sequence). The CDR3 is CATSILDPDTQYF. The CDR3 DNA follows: TGTGCCACCAGCATACTAGACCCAGATACGCAGTATTTT.

This clonotype was detected only a few times. The chain carries TRBV6-2 or TRBV6-3 and TRBJ2-7, with TRBD1 as a possible D gene (5 bases). Germline CDR1 and CDR2: MNHEY and SVGEGT. The CDR3 totals 17 residues. Trimming removed 2 bases from V and 1 base from J, with 18 bases in between. The CDR3 nucleotides read TGTGCCAGCAGTTACGGGGCCACGACAACCTATTCCTACGAGCAGTACGTC. It specifies CASSYGATTTYSYEQYV.

This clonotype showed up many times. The CDR3 nucleotides are TGCAGTGTAATCACCGGGGGGGGCAATCAGCCCCAGCATTTT. Translating it yields CSVITGGGNQPQHF. The J gene is TRBJ1-5, the V gene TRBV20-1; the D gene is possibly TRBD1 (5 bases). The germline gives CDR1 DFQATT, CDR2 SNEGSKA (reference sequence). V lost 7 bases to trimming and J lost 2 bases, with 15 bases between them. CDR3 length: 14 amino acids.

This clonotype has just a few counts. The chain links TRBV5-6 to TRBJ1-1; D may be TRBD1 (5 bases). Germline V gene lookup returns CDR1 SGHDT and CDR2 YYEEEE. Trimming removed 1 base from V and 0 bases from J, with 13 bases in between. The CDR3 sequence is 16 residues long. As DNA, the CDR3 is TGTGCCAGCAGCTTGCTGGGACCCAAAGTGAACACTGAAGCTTTCTTT. Translated: CASSLLGPKVNTEAFF.

This clonotype turned up a few times. The rearrangement joins TRBV19 to TRBJ2-5; tentatively, D is TRBD2 (5 bases). Germline loops: CDR1 LNHDA, CDR2 SQIVND (reference sequence). Trimming stripped 4 bases from V and 2 bases from J, with 11 bases between. This CDR3 spans 14 amino acids. The CDR3 DNA reads as TGTGCCAGTAGTAGGCGGCGGGCTCAAGAGACCCAGTACTTC. It encodes CASSRRRAQETQYF.

There are a few counts of this clonotype. V is TRBV9 and J is TRBJ2-5; 8 bases fit TRBD2. The junction had 4 bases not matched to a gene; V was cut back by 1 base and J by 2 bases. The CDR3 totals 15 residues. Germline V gene lookup returns CDR1 SGDLS and CDR2 YYNGEE. CDR3 sequence: CASSVQASGQETQYF. CDR3 coding DNA: TGTGCCAGCAGCGTACAGGCTAGCGGGCAAGAGACCCAGTACTTC.

This clonotype appeared many times. This chain links TRBV2 with TRBJ2-2; no clear D gene. Germline loops: CDR1 SNHLY, CDR2 FYNNEI. The CDR3 totals 13 residues. V gave up 6 bases and J gave up 6 bases, with 11 bases separating them. The DNA of the CDR3 is TGTGCCAGCAGCCGGGTCTGGCCCGGGGAGCTGTTTTTT. Translation gives CASSRVWPGELFF.

This clonotype has at least ten counts. The rearrangement links TRBV5-6 to TRBJ1-5; D gene unclear. The V end lost 0 bases, the J end lost 1 base, and 5 bases lay between the germline ends. This CDR3 comprises 14 residues. CDR1 and CDR2 from the germline V gene are SGHDT and YYEEEE. CDR3 DNA sequence: TGTGCCAGCAGCTTGGGGCAGAGCAATCAGCCCCAGCATTTT. Protein product: CASSLGQSNQPQHF.

J is TRBJ1-1 and V is TRBV7-2, with TRBD1 as a possible D gene (6 bases). The CDR3 is made up of 14 amino acids. The V end was cut by 3 bases, the J end by 4 bases, with 12 bases between. Per the germline V gene, CDR1 is SGHTA and CDR2 is FQGNSA. The CDR3 sequence is CASSFGQFTTEAFF. CDR3 bases: TGTGCCAGCAGCTTTGGACAGTTCACCACTGAAGCTTTCTTT.

This clonotype was counted at least ten times. The chain joins TRBV10-3 to TRBJ2-1; the D is unclear. Looked up from germline, CDR1 is ENHRY and CDR2 is SYGVKD. This CDR3 region has 13 residues. Trimming stripped 2 bases from V and 8 bases from J, with 10 bases between. CDR3: CAISESPGYEQFF. The CDR3 DNA sequence: TGTGCCATCAGTGAGAGCCCTGGGTATGAGCAGTTCTTC.

This clonotype was recorded a few times. V and J are TRBV29-1 and TRBJ2-7, with 9 bases identical to TRBD2. The CDR3 is 14 residues long. V lost 5 bases, J lost 3 bases, and 8 bases stayed unmatched. Germline V gene data show CDR1 as SQVTM and CDR2 as ANQGSEA. This CDR3 reads CSVLGASGNYEQYF. In DNA, the CDR3 is TGCAGCGTTTTGGGGGCTAGCGGGAACTACGAGCAGTACTTC.

V gene TRBV4-2 combines with J gene TRBJ2-3; D might be TRBD2 (5 bases). Germline CDR1 reads LGHNA; CDR2 reads YNFKEQ. V was pared by 4 bases and J by 4 bases, with 18 bases between. CDR3 length: 16 amino acids. CDR3: CASSPRSAPSSDTQYF. The CDR3 DNA reads as TGTGCCAGCAGCCCTAGATCGGCCCCTAGCTCAGATACGCAGTATTTT.

In this sample, this clonotype turned up a few times. The CDR3 loop reads CSATDYPAETQYF. Here the CDR3 DNA reads TGCAGTGCTACGGACTATCCGGCGGAGACCCAGTACTTC. This sequence joins TRBV20-1 and TRBJ2-5; tentatively, D is TRBD2 (6 bases). V dropped 4 bases and J dropped 5 bases, with 14 bases sitting between them. The CDR3 has 13 residues. CDR1 is DFQATT, CDR2 SNEGSKA, per germline (reference sequence).

The rearrangement links TRBV6-1 to TRBJ1-1; D remains ambiguous. Trimming removed 2 bases at V and 1 base at J, with 8 bases between. This CDR3 spans 14 amino acids. Germline V CDR1 and CDR2: MNHNS, SASEGT. CDR3 region: CASSENVQNTEAFF. In DNA form, the CDR3 reads TGTGCCAGCAGTGAAAATGTACAGAACACTGAAGCTTTCTTT.

This chain connects TRBV20-1 to TRBJ2-2; TRBD2 matches at 7 bases. The germline V gene encodes CDR1 DFQATT and CDR2 SNEGSKA (reference sequence). This CDR3 spans 14 amino acids. The CDR3 bases are TGCAGCGTAACCCCCACTAGCGCCACCGGGGAGCTGTTTTTT. Protein sequence: CSVTPTSATGELFF.

This clonotype was found many times. The chain employs TRBV25-1 and TRBJ1-2; 7 nucleotides line up with TRBD1. There are 12 residues in the CDR3. V gave up 10 bases and J gave up 7 bases; unmatched junction bases: 9. In germline, CDR1 is MGHDK, CDR2 SYGVNS. CDR3 sequence: CATQQGSGGYTF. The CDR3 DNA follows: TGTGCCACCCAACAGGGGTCTGGTGGCTACACCTTC.

This clonotype has a count of ten or more. This chain uses TRBV11-2 with TRBJ2-1, with 9 bases matching TRBD2. Germline-derived CDR1 and CDR2 are SGHAT and FQNNGV. The CDR3 extends over 18 amino acids. The trim removed 5 bases at V and 6 bases at J, leaving 17 bases unmatched. The CDR3 DNA follows: TGTGCCAGCAGCCGCGCCCTGATAGCGGGAGTTGGTCCCAATGAGCAGTTCTTC. Translated, it gives CASSRALIAGVGPNEQFF.

This chain links TRBV6-1 with TRBJ2-3; possible D gene TRBD1, 5 bases. The CDR3 runs 17 residues. With 0 bases removed from V and 2 bases from J, the gap between germline ends came to 15 bases. Germline V lookup: CDR1 MNHNS, CDR2 SASEGT. The CDR3 bases are TGTGCCAGCAGTGAAGCGTGGGGCCGTAAATTCACAGATACGCAGTATTTT. It encodes CASSEAWGRKFTDTQYF.

The chain is built from TRBV5-1 and TRBJ2-1; TRBD1 aligns across 7 bases. Looked up from germline, CDR1 is SGHRS and CDR2 is YFSETQ. The CDR3 runs to 17 residues. Trimming cost V 3 bases and J 2 bases; bases outside gene matches: 11. Written as DNA, the CDR3 is TGCGCCAGCAGCTCATCCCCCCGGGACAGAGCCTACAATGAGCAGTTCTTC. Protein product: CASSSSPRDRAYNEQFF.

This clonotype was found a few times. The J gene is TRBJ2-3, the V gene TRBV20-1; 9 bases are a match to TRBD2. V shed 7 bases and J 5 bases; nucleotides not matched to a gene: 13. Germline CDR1 DFQATT, CDR2 SNEGSKA (reference sequence). The CDR3 runs to 15 residues. The CDR3 region has the DNA TGCAGTGGGGCCTATGGCGGGGGGGCCCTAGATACGCAGTATTTT. Translating it yields CSGAYGGGALDTQYF.

This clonotype was counted ten times or more. The genes are TRBV7-8 and TRBJ2-1; D is unclear. Trimming took off 2 bases at V and 5 bases at J, with 16 bases between the two ends. This CDR3 is built from 16 residues. Looked up from germline, CDR1 is SGHVS and CDR2 is FQNEAQ. CDR3: CASSLRATRTDNEQFF. DNA of the CDR3: TGTGCCAGCAGCTTACGGGCGACACGGACGGACAATGAGCAGTTCTTC.

This rearrangement joins TRBV12-3 or TRBV12-4 to TRBJ1-1; no firm D call. There are 14 residues in the CDR3. V lost 1 base to trimming and J lost 8 bases, with 14 bases between them. The CDR3 is CASSLDRLREEAFF. The CDR3 nucleotides read TGTGCCAGCAGTTTAGACAGACTCAGAGAAGAAGCTTTCTTT.

V gene TRBV5-1 combines with J gene TRBJ2-5; TRBD2 matches at 14 bases. The J segment lost 5 bases and the V segment lost 2 bases, leaving 8 bases of the junction unmatched. This CDR3 has 17 amino acids. The germline V gene has CDR1 SGHRS and CDR2 YFSETQ. CDR3 nucleotides: TGCGCCAGCAGCTTCGGGACTAGCGGGGGCCGATTGGAGACCCAGTACTTC. It codes for CASSFGTSGGRLETQYF.

This clonotype was recorded a few times. V usage is TRBV5-6 and J usage is TRBJ2-3; 10 bases agree with TRBD1. Unmatched junction bases numbered 5, after V lost 4 bases and J lost 3 bases. Looked up from germline, CDR1 is SGHDT and CDR2 is YYEEEE. The CDR3 is made up of 15 amino acids. This CDR3 is CASSRDRGATDTQYF. In DNA form, the CDR3 reads TGTGCCAGCAGCCGGGACAGGGGAGCGACAGATACGCAGTATTTT. The full variable domain, in which reference TRBV5-6 and TRBJ2-3 provide the parts outside the CDR3, is DAGVTQSPTHLIKTRGQQVTLRCSPKSGHDTVSWYQQALGQGPQFIFQYYEEEERQRGNFPDRFSGHQFPNYSSELNVNALLLGDSALYLCASSRDRGATDTQYFGPGTRLTVL.

This clonotype was recorded a few times. The chain is built from TRBV5-1 and TRBJ2-7, with 9 positions matching TRBD1. CDR3 length equals 16 residues. Germline trimming cut 4 bases from V and 7 bases from J; bases unmatched to any gene: 15. The germline V gene has CDR1 SGHRS and CDR2 YFSETQ. In DNA, the CDR3 is TGCGCCAGCAGCGCCGGAGGACAGGGGTTTTTCTATGAGCAGTACTTC. The encoded protein is CASSAGGQGFFYEQYF.

This clonotype was counted only a few times. The chain combines TRBV11-3 with TRBJ2-1; 7 nucleotides match TRBD2. This CDR3 is built from 15 residues. Trimming cost V 2 bases and J 3 bases; bases outside gene matches: 4. CDR1 and CDR2 (germline): SGHNT, YENEEA. Here the CDR3 reads CASSLLAEHYNEQFF. CDR3 sequence (DNA): TGTGCCAGCAGCTTACTAGCGGAGCACTACAATGAGCAGTTCTTC.